Following are 27 T cell receptor beta chains from one sample sequenced in a study of T cells in Graves' hyperthyroidism and ophthalmopathy. It was RNA transcripts that yielded the amplified TCR beta CDR3 regions. Initially, a first-round RT-PCR of the TCR CDR3 employed the HTBI primer set. TCRdb processed the multiplex PCR reads anew with MiXCR; each CDR3 protein has one entry. The repertoire holds a few hundred thousand distinct CDR3 sequences, with around 20% as singletons. Sequences were obtained from blood. The origin of the receptors is a woman aged 50 to 60 with Graves' hyperthyroidism.

This clonotype was detected many times. The rearrangement uses TRBV11-2 and TRBJ1-2; 7 bases are shared with TRBD1. Unmatched junction bases numbered 7, after V lost 1 base and J lost 8 bases. Per germline, CDR1 SGHAT and CDR2 FQNNGV. The CDR3 loop spans 14 amino acids. The chain's CDR3 is CASSLALTGNGYTF. CDR3 nucleotides: TGTGCCAGCAGCTTAGCCCTGACAGGGAACGGCTACACCTTC.

This clonotype was recorded at least ten times. The chain joins TRBV10-3 to TRBJ2-5; perhaps TRBD2 as D (5 bases). CDR1 is ENHRY, CDR2 SYGVKD, per germline. Trimming removed 10 bases from V and 4 bases from J, with 19 bases in between. The CDR3 is 14 amino acids. Here the CDR3 DNA reads TGTGCCACCGAGGGTCCTGCAAGAGGAGAGACCCAGTACTTC. Its translation is CATEGPARGETQYF.

The chain carries TRBV20-1 and TRBJ2-7, with 12 bases that match TRBD1. The length of the CDR3 is 14 residues. J lost 3 bases, V lost 6 bases, and 6 bases had no gene match. The germline gives CDR1 DFQATT, CDR2 SNEGSKA (reference sequence). The CDR3 coding sequence is TGCAGTGCGCACGGGACAGGGGGCGTCTACGAGCAGTACTTC. This gives the protein CSAHGTGGVYEQYF.

This clonotype has ten or more counts. V and J are TRBV2 and TRBJ2-5; no definite D call. The CDR3 spans 13 residues. Germline CDR1 is SNHLY and CDR2 is FYNNEI. Trimming removed 3 bases at V and 1 base at J, with 6 bases between. The CDR3 protein is CASSDGRQETQYF. The DNA of the CDR3 is TGTGCCAGCAGTGACGGGCGCCAAGAGACCCAGTACTTC. Full variable domain (remainder filled in from reference TRBV2 and TRBJ2-5): EPEVTQTPSHQVTQMGQEVILRCVPISNHLYFYWYRQILGQKVEFLVSFYNNEISEKSEIFDDQFSVERPDGSNFTLKIRSTKLEDSAMYFCASSDGRQETQYFGPGTRLLVL.

This chain uses TRBV6-5 with TRBJ1-1; weak D call: TRBD1 (6 bases). The CDR3 is 14 amino acids. The V end lost 3 bases, the J end lost 2 bases, and 10 bases lay between the germline ends. Looked up from germline, CDR1 is MNHEY and CDR2 is SVGAGI. CDR3 sequence reads: CASSYAGGNTEAFF. The CDR3 coding sequence is TGTGCCAGCAGTTATGCCGGGGGCAACACTGAAGCTTTCTTT.

This clonotype was found many times. This rearrangement joins TRBV6-1 to TRBJ1-5; the match to TRBD1 covers 8 bases. The V and J ends lost 5 bases and 3 bases, in that order; junction bases with no gene match: 6. The germline V gene has CDR1 MNHNS and CDR2 SASEGT. The CDR3 spans 15 residues. The CDR3 loop is CASSIRTGNNQPQHF. The CDR3 region has the DNA TGTGCCAGCAGTATTCGGACAGGGAACAATCAGCCCCAGCATTTT.

This clonotype has just a few counts. The chain has TRBV20-1 and TRBJ2-2; perhaps TRBD1 as D (5 bases). V lost 5 bases to trimming and J lost 7 bases, with 17 bases between them. This CDR3 has 14 residues. Germline-derived CDR1 and CDR2 are DFQATT and SNEGSKA (reference sequence). This chain's CDR3 is CSAQTTTEFGELFF. CDR3 DNA: TGCAGTGCTCAAACTACGACAGAGTTCGGGGAGCTGTTTTTT.

In its sample, this clonotype was seen many times. V is TRBV7-9 and J is TRBJ2-3, with D uncertain. From germline, CDR1 is SEHNR and CDR2 FQNEAQ (reference sequence). Trimming took off 1 base at V and 5 bases at J, with 10 bases between the two ends. The CDR3 extends over 14 amino acids. DNA of the CDR3: TGTGCCAGCAGCTTAGTGGCTGACCGAGATACGCAGTATTTT. Translating it yields CASSLVADRDTQYF.

This clonotype was found many times. J is TRBJ1-1 and V is TRBV7-8; D perhaps matches TRBD1 (6 bases). Per the germline V gene, CDR1 is SGHVS and CDR2 is FQNEAQ. The CDR3 has 14 amino acids. Trimming left V 5 bases short and J 3 bases short, with 13 bases between. The CDR3 DNA follows: TGTGCCAGCAGCACCAGGGGCAGCGACACTGAAGCTTTCTTT. Translated, it gives CASSTRGSDTEAFF.

This clonotype appeared many times. The gene calls are TRBV11-3 and TRBJ2-1; 10 positions agree with TRBD1. V shed 7 bases and J 5 bases; nucleotides not matched to a gene: 8. The CDR3 has 15 amino acids. CDR1 and CDR2 from the germline V gene are SGHNT and YENEEA. The chain's CDR3 is CASTTGTGDNNEQFF. In nucleotides, the CDR3 is TGTGCCAGCACCACGGGGACAGGGGATAACAATGAGCAGTTCTTC.

The V gene is TRBV2, the J gene TRBJ2-2, with 8 bases matching TRBD1. CDR1 is SNHLY and CDR2 is FYNNEI in the germline V gene. The CDR3 consists of 16 residues. V lost 8 bases, J lost 1 base, and 9 bases stayed unmatched. This CDR3 is CASPRSGTGNTGELFF. In DNA, the CDR3 is TGTGCCAGCCCTAGGTCCGGGACAGGGAACACCGGGGAGCTGTTTTTT.

In this sample, this clonotype turned up many times. The chain employs TRBV11-3 and TRBJ1-3; D perhaps matches TRBD1 (6 bases). Trimming stripped 4 bases from V and 0 bases from J, with 13 bases between. Germline CDR1 reads SGHNT; CDR2 reads YENEEA. The CDR3 has 16 amino acids. This chain's CDR3 is CASSSTGASSGNTIYF. CDR3 nucleotides: TGTGCCAGCAGCTCGACAGGCGCTAGCTCTGGAAACACCATATATTTT. Supplemented by reference TRBV11-3 and TRBJ1-3, the full variable domain reads EAGVVQSPRYKIIEKKQPVAFWCNPISGHNTLYWYLQNLGQGPELLIRYENEEAVDDSQLPKDRFSAERLKGVDSTLKIQPAELGDSAVYLCASSSTGASSGNTIYFGEGSWLTVV.

This clonotype occurred many times. This chain joins TRBV5-5 and TRBJ1-5; D possibly corresponds to TRBD1 (5 bases). V was shortened by 3 bases and J by 2 bases, with 12 bases between the two germline ends. The CDR3 sequence is 15 residues long. Germline assignment: CDR1 SGHKS and CDR2 YYEKEE (reference sequence). The DNA of the CDR3 is TGTGCCAGCAGCTGGGGACCCGCGGGCAATCAGCCCCAGCATTTT. Translation: CASSWGPAGNQPQHF.

V is TRBV19 and J is TRBJ2-5; unclear D gene. CDR1 is LNHDA, CDR2 SQIVND, per germline (reference sequence). There are 15 residues in the CDR3. V was clipped by 3 bases and J by 7 bases, with 18 bases between them. For the CDR3, the DNA is TGTGCCAGTAGTATTGTCCTGGTACAAGATGGGACCCAGTACTTC. It specifies CASSIVLVQDGTQYF.

The sample holds many counts of this clonotype. This sequence joins TRBV7-9 and TRBJ2-1, with 7 positions matching TRBD1. The V gene's germline CDR1 is SEHNR and CDR2 FQNEAQ (reference sequence). The J segment lost 8 bases and the V segment lost 5 bases, leaving 21 bases of the junction unmatched. The CDR3 is 18 amino acids. CDR3 in amino acids: CASSLGQYRAVRGDEQFF. In nucleotides, the CDR3 is TGTGCCAGCAGCCTGGGACAGTACCGGGCGGTCAGAGGCGATGAGCAGTTCTTC.

Only a few counts were recorded for this clonotype. This may stem from a read error, because a much larger clone lies one nucleotide away. The V call is TRBV28, the J call TRBJ2-7; D is possibly TRBD1 (7 bases). Germline loops: CDR1 MDHEN, CDR2 SYDVKM. With 8 bases removed from V and 7 bases from J, the gap between germline ends came to 18 bases. The CDR3 runs 13 residues. The CDR3 DNA is TGTGCCAGCGGCCGCGGGACAGAGCTAGAGCAGTACTTC. Protein product: CASGRGTELEQYF.

This clonotype has ten or more counts. The chain has TRBV14 and TRBJ2-1; TRBD2 matches at 8 bases. Per germline, CDR1 SGHDN and CDR2 FVKESK. V lost 0 bases, J lost 7 bases, and 8 bases stayed unmatched. The CDR3 is 16 amino acids. The CDR3 protein is CASSQDGGGGMNEQFF. CDR3 nucleotides: TGTGCCAGCAGCCAAGATGGGGGCGGGGGGATGAATGAGCAGTTCTTC.

This sequence joins TRBV6-2 or TRBV6-3 and TRBJ1-3; D ambiguous. The CDR3 consists of 13 residues. The germline V gene has CDR1 MNHEY and CDR2 SVGEGT. Trimming stripped 4 bases from V and 2 bases from J, with 6 bases between. This chain's CDR3 is CASSSRTGNTIYF. CDR3 in DNA: TGTGCCAGCAGTTCCAGGACTGGAAACACCATATATTTT.

This clonotype was counted ten times or more. The chain links TRBV20-1 to TRBJ2-1, with 7 positions matching TRBD2. In germline, CDR1 is DFQATT, CDR2 SNEGSKA (reference sequence). This CDR3 is 15 amino acids long. V trimming: 0 bases; J trimming: 7 bases; junction bases outside the gene matches: 9. CDR3 DNA: TGCAGTGCTAGAGATTCGGGGGAGGGCGGTAATGAGCAGTTCTTC. Amino acids: CSARDSGEGGNEQFF.

The table lists this clonotype with a few counts. This chain joins TRBV6-9 and TRBJ1-6, with D tentatively TRBD1 (6 bases). V was shortened by 7 bases and J by 7 bases, with 14 bases between the two germline ends. Germline CDR1 MNHGY, CDR2 SVAAGI. The CDR3 is 14 residues long. CDR3 sequence (DNA): TGTGCCAGCAACAGGGCAGGCTCCAATTCACCCCTCCACTTT. Its translation is CASNRAGSNSPLHF.

This clonotype has a count of ten or more. The chain carries TRBV28 and TRBJ2-5; TRBD2 is a possible D gene (5 bases). This CDR3 region has 14 residues. CDR1 and CDR2 from the germline V gene are MDHEN and SYDVKM. The V end lost 3 bases, the J end lost 4 bases, and 12 bases lay between the germline ends. CDR3: CASSFGFRGETQYF. DNA of the CDR3: TGTGCCAGCAGTTTTGGGTTTCGGGGAGAGACCCAGTACTTC.

The gene calls are TRBV28 and TRBJ1-5, with D uncertain. Germline CDR1 reads MDHEN; CDR2 reads SYDVKM. Between the trimmed V and J ends, which lost 2 bases and 10 bases, there was a span of 21 bases. The CDR3 totals 16 residues. In DNA, the CDR3 is TGTGCCAGCAGTTTACCTAAGACACAAACAAGCAACCCCCAGCATTTT. It codes for CASSLPKTQTSNPQHF.

The chain joins TRBV27 to TRBJ2-1; 14 bases match TRBD2. CDR3 length: 19 amino acids. Germline CDR1 MNHEY, CDR2 SMNVEV (reference sequence). J gave up 4 bases and V 2 bases, and 10 bases lay outside the gene matches. DNA of the CDR3: TGTGCCAGCAGTTTACGCGGGACTAGCGGGGGCCCGGAGTACAATGAGCAGTTCTTC. Translation gives CASSLRGTSGGPEYNEQFF.

This clonotype was counted many times. The V gene is TRBV5-1, the J gene TRBJ2-3, with 7 bases lining up with TRBD2. The CDR3 sequence is 13 residues long. The germline V gene has CDR1 SGHRS and CDR2 YFSETQ. The ends lost 4 bases at V and 5 bases at J; junction bases unmatched: 4. In nucleotides, the CDR3 is TGCGCCAGCAGCATGGCGGGAGTAGATACGCAGTATTTT. As protein: CASSMAGVDTQYF. The full variable domain, rest sourced from reference TRBV5-1 and TRBJ2-3, is KAGVTQTPRYLIKTRGQQVTLSCSPISGHRSVSWYQQTPGQGLQFLFEYFSETQRNKGNFPGRFSGRQFSNSRSEMNVSTLELGDSALYLCASSMAGVDTQYFGPGTRLTVL.

This clonotype was detected many times. This chain uses TRBV11-2 with TRBJ2-7, with no clear D. The CDR3 runs 15 residues. Germline V gives CDR1 SGHAT, CDR2 FQNNGV. V was cut by 2 bases and J by 2 bases, with 13 bases left in between. The CDR3 loop reads CASSLIRQSPYEQYF. For the CDR3, the DNA is TGTGCCAGCAGCTTAATAAGGCAGTCTCCCTACGAGCAGTACTTC.

V is TRBV29-1 and J is TRBJ2-3, with D uncertain. There are 11 residues in the CDR3. The germline V gene has CDR1 SQVTM and CDR2 ANQGSEA. Trimming took 2 bases from V and 5 from J, leaving 5 bases between them. This chain's CDR3 is CSVEWGDTQYF. The CDR3 nucleotides read TGCAGCGTTGAATGGGGAGATACGCAGTATTTT.

This clonotype was counted at least ten times. The gene calls are TRBV12-3 or TRBV12-4 and TRBJ1-1; D is uncertain. V gave up 2 bases and J gave up 0 bases, with 7 bases separating them. The length of the CDR3 is 14 residues. For the CDR3, the DNA is TGTGCCAGCAGTTTACTGGGGTTGAACACTGAAGCTTTCTTT. Its translation is CASSLLGLNTEAFF.